Listed below are T cell receptor beta chains from one sample, sequenced in a study of blood T cells in healthy people across ages. TCRdb ran MiXCR on the 5' RACE reads and lists one entry per CDR3 protein. The profile shows some 880,000 distinct CDR3 sequences, 35% to 40% of them singletons. The specimen was blood. These receptors were collected from a man younger than 35 in good health. Both conserved end residues are part of each CDR3. Each record gives: clone size, J gene, D gene, V gene, CDR3 protein, CDR3 DNA. The D gene is left open where the match is weak. For some rows the clone size is stated as once, few or many, or as a class when expanded; others skip it.

.	TRBJ2-5	.	TRBV7-2	CASSSGGYQETQYF	TGTGCCAGCAGCTCCGGGGGATACCAAGAGACCCAGTACTTC
.	TRBJ2-1	.	TRBV29-1	CSGRTTKGGSYNEQFF	TGCAGCGGCCGGACTACCAAGGGGGGCTCCTACAATGAGCAGTTCTTC
.	TRBJ2-1	.	TRBV10-2	CASSSIPGRVHSEQFF	TGCGCCAGCAGTTCCATTCCCGGCCGGGTACACAGTGAGCAGTTCTTC
.	TRBJ1-1	.	TRBV7-2	CASSLSGGTVMNTEAFF	TGTGCCAGCAGCTTAAGCGGGGGAACAGTCATGAACACTGAAGCTTTCTTT
few	TRBJ2-7	TRBD1	TRBV5-1	CASSPRQGASYEQYF	TGCGCCAGCAGCCCCCGACAGGGGGCTTCCTACGAGCAGTACTTC
many	TRBJ2-5	.	TRBV4-2	CASSQRLEETQYF	TGTGCCAGCAGCCAAAGACTTGAAGAGACCCAGTACTTC
few	TRBJ1-4	TRBD1	TRBV20-1	CSARTGFNEKLFF	TGCAGTGCTCGGACAGGGTTTAATGAAAAACTGTTTTTT
many	TRBJ2-1	.	TRBV5-1	CASIQEAGNYNEQFF	TGCGCCAGCATCCAAGAGGCGGGGAACTACAATGAGCAGTTCTTC
.	TRBJ2-1	TRBD1	TRBV5-1	CASSLAGQTYEQFF	TGCGCCAGCAGCTTGGCGGGACAGACCTACGAGCAGTTCTTC
few	TRBJ2-7	.	TRBV5-5	CASSPRTVQMYSEQYF	TGTGCCAGCAGCCCTAGGACAGTACAGATGTACAGCGAGCAGTACTTC
few	TRBJ2-1	.	TRBV4-3	CASSQDDSVDEQFF	TGCGCCAGCAGCCAAGACGATTCGGTCGATGAGCAGTTCTTC